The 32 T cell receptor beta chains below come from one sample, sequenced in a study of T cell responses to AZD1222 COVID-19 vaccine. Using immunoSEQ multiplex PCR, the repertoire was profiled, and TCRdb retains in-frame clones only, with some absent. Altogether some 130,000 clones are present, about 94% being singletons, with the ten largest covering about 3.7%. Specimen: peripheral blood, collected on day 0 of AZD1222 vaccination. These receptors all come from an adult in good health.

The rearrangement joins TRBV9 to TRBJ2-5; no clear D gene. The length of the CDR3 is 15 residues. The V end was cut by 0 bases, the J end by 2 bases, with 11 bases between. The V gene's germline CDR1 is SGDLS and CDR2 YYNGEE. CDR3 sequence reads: CASSVVVGPQETQYF. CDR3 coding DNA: TGTGCCAGCAGCGTAGTCGTCGGGCCACAAGAGACCCAGTACTTC.

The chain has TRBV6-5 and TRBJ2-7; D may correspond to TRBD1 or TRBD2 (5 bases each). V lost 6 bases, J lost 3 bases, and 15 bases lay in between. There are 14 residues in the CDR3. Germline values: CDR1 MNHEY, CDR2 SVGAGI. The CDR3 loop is CASRGERRFYEQYF. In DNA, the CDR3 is TGTGCCAGCAGGGGGGAGAGGCGATTCTACGAGCAGTACTTC.

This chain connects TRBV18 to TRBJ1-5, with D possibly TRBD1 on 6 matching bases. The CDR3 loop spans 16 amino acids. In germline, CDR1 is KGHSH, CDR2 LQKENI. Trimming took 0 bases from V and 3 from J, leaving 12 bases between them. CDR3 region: CASSPPRGAPNQPQHF. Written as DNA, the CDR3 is TGTGCCAGCTCACCACCCCGGGGGGCCCCCAATCAGCCCCAGCATTTT.

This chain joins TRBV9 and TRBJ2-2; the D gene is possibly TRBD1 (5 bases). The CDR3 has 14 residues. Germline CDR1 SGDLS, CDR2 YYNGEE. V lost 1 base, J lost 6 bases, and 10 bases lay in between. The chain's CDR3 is CASSVQSGSGELFF. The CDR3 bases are TGTGCCAGCAGCGTACAGTCAGGGTCCGGGGAGCTGTTTTTT.

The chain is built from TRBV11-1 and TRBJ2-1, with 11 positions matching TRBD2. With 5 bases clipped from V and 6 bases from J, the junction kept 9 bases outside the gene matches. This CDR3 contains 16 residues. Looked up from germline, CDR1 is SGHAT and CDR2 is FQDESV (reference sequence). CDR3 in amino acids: CASSPILAGGGNEQFF. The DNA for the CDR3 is TGTGCCAGCAGCCCCATTTTAGCGGGGGGGGGCAATGAGCAGTTCTTC.

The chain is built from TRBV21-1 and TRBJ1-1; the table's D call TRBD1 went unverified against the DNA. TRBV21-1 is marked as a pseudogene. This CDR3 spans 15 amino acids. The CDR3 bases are TGTGCCAGCGTTTCCAGGGGGCGGAGGAACACTGAAGCTTTCTTT. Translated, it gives CASVSRGRRNTEAFF.

The CDR3 DNA follows: TGTGCCAGCAGCACTAATCAGGTTGAGCAGTTCTTC. Translating gives CASSTNQVEQFF. The chain employs TRBV7-9 and TRBJ2-1; D is unresolved. Germline CDR1 reads SEHNR; CDR2 reads FQNEAQ (reference sequence). V was shortened by 5 bases and J by 9 bases, with 11 bases between the two germline ends. The CDR3 has 12 residues. Full variable domain (missing parts from reference TRBV7-9 and TRBJ2-1): DTGVSQNPRHKITKRGQNVTFRCDPISEHNRLYWYRQTLGQGPEFLTYFQNEAQLEKSRLLSDRFSAERPKGSFSTLEIQRTEQGDSAMYLCASSTNQVEQFFGPGTRLTVL.

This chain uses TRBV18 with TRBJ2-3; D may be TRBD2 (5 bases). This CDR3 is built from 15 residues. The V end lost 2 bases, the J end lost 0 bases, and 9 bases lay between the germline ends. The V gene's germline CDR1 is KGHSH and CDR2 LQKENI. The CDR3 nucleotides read TGTGCCAGCTCACCAAACAGCGGTAGCACAGATACGCAGTATTTT. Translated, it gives CASSPNSGSTDTQYF.

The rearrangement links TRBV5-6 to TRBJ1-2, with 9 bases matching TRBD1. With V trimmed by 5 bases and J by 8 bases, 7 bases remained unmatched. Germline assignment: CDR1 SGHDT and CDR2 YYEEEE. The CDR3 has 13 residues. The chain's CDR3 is CASRSGTGYGYTF. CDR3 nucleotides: TGTGCCAGCAGATCCGGGACAGGGTACGGCTACACCTTC.

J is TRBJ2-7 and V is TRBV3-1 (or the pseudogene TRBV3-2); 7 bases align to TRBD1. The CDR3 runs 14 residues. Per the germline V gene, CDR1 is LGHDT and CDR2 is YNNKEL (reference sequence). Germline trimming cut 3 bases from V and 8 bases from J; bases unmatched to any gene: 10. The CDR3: CASSHERDSTKQYF. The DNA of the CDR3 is TGTGCCAGCAGCCATGAACGGGACAGCACAAAGCAGTACTTC.

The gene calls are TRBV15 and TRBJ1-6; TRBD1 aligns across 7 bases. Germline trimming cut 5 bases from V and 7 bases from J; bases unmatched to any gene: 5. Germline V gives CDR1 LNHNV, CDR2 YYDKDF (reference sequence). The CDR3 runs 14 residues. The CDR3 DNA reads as TGTGCCACCAGCCCTGACAGGGAGAATTCACCCCTCCACTTT. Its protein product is CATSPDRENSPLHF.

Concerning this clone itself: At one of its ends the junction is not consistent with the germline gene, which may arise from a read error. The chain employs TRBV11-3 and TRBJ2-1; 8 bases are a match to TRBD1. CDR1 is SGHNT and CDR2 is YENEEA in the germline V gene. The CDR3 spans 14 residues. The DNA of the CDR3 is TGTGCCAGCAGCCTGGGACAGGTCTACGATGAGCAGTTCTTC. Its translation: CASSLGQVYDEQFF.

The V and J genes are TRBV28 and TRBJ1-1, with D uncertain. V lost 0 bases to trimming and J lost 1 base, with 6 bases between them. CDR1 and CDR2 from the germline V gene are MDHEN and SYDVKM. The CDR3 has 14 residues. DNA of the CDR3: TGTGCCAGCAGTTTATGGGGGAAGAACACTGAAGCTTTCTTT. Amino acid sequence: CASSLWGKNTEAFF.

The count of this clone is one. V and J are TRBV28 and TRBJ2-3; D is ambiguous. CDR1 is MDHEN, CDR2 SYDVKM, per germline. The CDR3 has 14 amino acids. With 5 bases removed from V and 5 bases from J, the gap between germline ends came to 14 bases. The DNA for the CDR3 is TGTGCCAGCAGTACAAGAGTCGCGAAAGATACGCAGTATTTT. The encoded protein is CASSTRVAKDTQYF.

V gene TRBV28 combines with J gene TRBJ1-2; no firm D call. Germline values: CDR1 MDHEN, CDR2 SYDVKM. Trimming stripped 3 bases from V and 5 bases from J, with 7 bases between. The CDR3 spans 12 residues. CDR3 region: CASSFRVYGYTF. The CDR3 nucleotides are TGTGCCAGCAGTTTTAGGGTTTATGGCTACACCTTC.

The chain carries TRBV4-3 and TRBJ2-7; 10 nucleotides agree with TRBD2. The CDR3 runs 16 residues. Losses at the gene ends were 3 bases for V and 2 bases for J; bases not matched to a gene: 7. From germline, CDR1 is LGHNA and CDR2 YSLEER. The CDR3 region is CASSQGLAGVAYEQYF. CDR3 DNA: TGCGCCAGCAGCCAGGGCCTAGCGGGAGTTGCCTACGAGCAGTACTTC.

The CDR3 loop reads CASSLTLNEQFF. The CDR3 DNA follows: TGTGCCAGCAGCTTAACCTTGAATGAGCAGTTCTTC. V and J are TRBV11-2 and TRBJ2-1; D gene uncertain. This CDR3 spans 12 amino acids. Per germline, CDR1 SGHAT and CDR2 FQNNGV. V gave up 2 bases and J gave up 7 bases, with 6 bases separating them.

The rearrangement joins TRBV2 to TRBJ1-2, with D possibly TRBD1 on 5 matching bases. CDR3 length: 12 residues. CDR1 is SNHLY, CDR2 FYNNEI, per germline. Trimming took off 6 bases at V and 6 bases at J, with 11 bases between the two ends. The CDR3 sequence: CASREGSDGYTF. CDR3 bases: TGTGCCAGCAGGGAGGGGAGCGATGGCTACACCTTC.

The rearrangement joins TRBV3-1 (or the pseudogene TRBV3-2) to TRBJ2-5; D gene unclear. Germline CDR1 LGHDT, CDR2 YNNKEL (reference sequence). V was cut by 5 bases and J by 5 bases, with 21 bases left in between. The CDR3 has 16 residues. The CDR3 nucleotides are TGTGCCAGCAGCTGGGCTTATCTTTCTTTCTCTGAGACCCAGTACTTC. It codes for CASSWAYLSFSETQYF.

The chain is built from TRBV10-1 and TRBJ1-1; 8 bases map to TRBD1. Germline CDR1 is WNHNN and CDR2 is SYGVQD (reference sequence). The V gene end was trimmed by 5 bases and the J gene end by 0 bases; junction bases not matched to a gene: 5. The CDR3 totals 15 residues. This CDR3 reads CASSPRGRVNTEAFF. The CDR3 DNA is TGCGCCAGCAGTCCCAGGGGGCGGGTGAACACTGAAGCTTTCTTT.

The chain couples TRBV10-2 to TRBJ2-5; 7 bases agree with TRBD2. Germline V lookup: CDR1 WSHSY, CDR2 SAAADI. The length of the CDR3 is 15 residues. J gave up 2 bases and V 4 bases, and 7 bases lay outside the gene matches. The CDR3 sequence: CASSGSGGEQETQYF. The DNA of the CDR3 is TGCGCCAGCAGTGGTTCGGGAGGAGAGCAAGAGACCCAGTACTTC.

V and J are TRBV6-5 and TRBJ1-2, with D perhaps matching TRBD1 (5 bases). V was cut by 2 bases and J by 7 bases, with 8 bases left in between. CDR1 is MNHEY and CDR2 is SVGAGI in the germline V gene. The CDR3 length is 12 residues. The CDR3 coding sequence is TGTGCCAGCAGTTACAGGGGAGCTGGCTACACCTTC. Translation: CASSYRGAGYTF.

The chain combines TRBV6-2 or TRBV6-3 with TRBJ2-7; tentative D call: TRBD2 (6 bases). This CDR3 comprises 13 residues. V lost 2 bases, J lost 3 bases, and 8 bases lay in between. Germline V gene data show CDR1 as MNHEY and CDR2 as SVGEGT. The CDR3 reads CASSYRGIYEQYF. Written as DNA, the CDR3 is TGTGCCAGCAGTTACCGGGGGATCTACGAGCAGTACTTC.

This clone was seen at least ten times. The CDR3 DNA sequence: TGTGCCAGCAGTTACGGACAGAGCTCCTACGAGCAGTACTTC. This sequence encodes CASSYGQSSYEQYF. The V gene is TRBV6-2 or TRBV6-3, the J gene TRBJ2-7; the D gene is possibly TRBD1 (6 bases). The ends were cut back, 2 bases at V and 0 bases at J, with 8 bases in the middle. Germline CDR1 and CDR2: MNHEY and SVGEGT. The CDR3 runs to 14 residues.

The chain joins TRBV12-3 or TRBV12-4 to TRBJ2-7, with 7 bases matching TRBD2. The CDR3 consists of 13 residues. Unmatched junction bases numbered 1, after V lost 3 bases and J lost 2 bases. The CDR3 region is CASSFGTTYEQYF. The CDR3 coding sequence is TGTGCCAGCAGTTTTGGGACTACCTACGAGCAGTACTTC.

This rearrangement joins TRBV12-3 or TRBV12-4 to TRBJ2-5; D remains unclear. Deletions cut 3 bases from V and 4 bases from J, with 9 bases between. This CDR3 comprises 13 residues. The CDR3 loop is CASSFESLETQYF. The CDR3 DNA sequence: TGTGCCAGCAGTTTTGAGTCGTTAGAGACCCAGTACTTC.

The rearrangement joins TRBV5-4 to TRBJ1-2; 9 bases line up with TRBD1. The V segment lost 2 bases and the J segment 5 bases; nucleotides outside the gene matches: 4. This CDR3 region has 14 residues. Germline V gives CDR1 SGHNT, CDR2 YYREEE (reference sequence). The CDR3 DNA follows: TGTGCCAGCAGCTTCCGACAGGGGGGTTATGGCTACACCTTC. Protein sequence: CASSFRQGGYGYTF. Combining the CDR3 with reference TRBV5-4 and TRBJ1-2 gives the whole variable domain ETGVTQSPTHLIKTRGQQVTLRCSSQSGHNTVSWYQQALGQGPQFIFQYYREEENGRGNFPPRFSGLQFPNYSSELNVNALELDDSALYLCASSFRQGGYGYTFGSGTRLTVV.

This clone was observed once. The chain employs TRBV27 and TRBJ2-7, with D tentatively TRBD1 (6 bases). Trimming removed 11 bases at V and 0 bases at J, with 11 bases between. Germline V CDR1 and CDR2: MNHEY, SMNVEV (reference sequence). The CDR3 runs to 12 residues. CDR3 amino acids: CAPGGSSYEQYF. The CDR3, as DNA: TGTGCCCCTGGGGGCTCCTCCTACGAGCAGTACTTC.

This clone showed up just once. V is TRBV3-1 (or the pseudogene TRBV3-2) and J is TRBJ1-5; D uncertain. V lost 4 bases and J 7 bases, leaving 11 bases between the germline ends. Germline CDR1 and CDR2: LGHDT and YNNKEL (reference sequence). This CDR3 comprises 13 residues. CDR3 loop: CASSPGSQQPQHF. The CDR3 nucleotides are TGTGCCAGCAGCCCCGGCAGCCAGCAGCCCCAGCATTTT.

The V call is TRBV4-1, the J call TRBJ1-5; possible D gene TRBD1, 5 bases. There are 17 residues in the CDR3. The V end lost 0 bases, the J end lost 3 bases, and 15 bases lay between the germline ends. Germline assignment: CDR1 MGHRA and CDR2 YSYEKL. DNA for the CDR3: TGCGCCAGCAGCCAAGACCCCCAAACAGGAGACAATCAGCCCCAGCATTTT. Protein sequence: CASSQDPQTGDNQPQHF.

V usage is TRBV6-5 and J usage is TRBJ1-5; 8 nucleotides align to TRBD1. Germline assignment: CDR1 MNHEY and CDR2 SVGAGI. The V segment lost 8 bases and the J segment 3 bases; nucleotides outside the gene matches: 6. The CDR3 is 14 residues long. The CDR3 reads CASRRTGSNQPQHF. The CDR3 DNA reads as TGTGCCAGCCGAAGGACAGGGTCCAATCAGCCCCAGCATTTT.

The CDR3 region has the DNA TGTGCCAGCACCCGACGGGGCGAGCAGTACTTC. It codes for CASTRRGEQYF. The chain recombines TRBV11-2 with TRBJ2-7, with D possibly being TRBD2 (5 bases). V lost 7 bases to trimming and J lost 6 bases, with 10 bases between them. The CDR3 is 11 residues long. Germline values: CDR1 SGHAT, CDR2 FQNNGV.